This entry lists 30 T cell receptor beta chains sequenced from one sample in a study of shared clonotypes between healthy human individuals. Positively selected for CCR7, the CD45RO-negative cells used as naive CD8 cells excluded terminally differentiated effector memory CD45RA+ cells. Libraries were prepared by immunoSEQ multiplex PCR; TCRdb keeps only in-frame clonotypes and omits some of them. The profile shows almost 700,000 clones, about 90% of them singletons. The sequencing sample was made of naive CD8+ T cells sorted from blood. The receptors stem from a man aged 25 to 40 in good health.

CDR3 in amino acids: CARSPEVSGIPEQYF. The CDR3 DNA reads as TGTGCCAGAAGCCCCGAGGTTAGCGGGATCCCCGAGCAGTACTTC. V usage is TRBV5-3 and J usage is TRBJ2-7, with TRBD2 matching 8 bases. TRBV5-3 is treated as an ORF (open reading frame) with a function not yet certain. The CDR3 consists of 15 residues. With 4 bases clipped from V and 6 bases from J, the junction kept 12 bases outside the gene matches.

The chain combines TRBV29-1 with TRBJ2-2; no clear D gene. V was cut by 7 bases and J by 5 bases, with 8 bases left in between. Germline values: CDR1 SQVTM, CDR2 ANQGSEA. The CDR3 sequence is 11 residues long. The CDR3 DNA follows: TGCAGCGGTGGCAGTACCGGGGAGCTGTTTTTT. Translating gives CSGGSTGELFF.

The chain carries TRBV7-3 and TRBJ2-1; either TRBD1 or TRBD2 may fit D (6 bases each). The germline V gene encodes CDR1 SGHTA and CDR2 FQGTGA. The ends were cut back, 5 bases at V and 5 bases at J, with 16 bases in the middle. This CDR3 has 15 amino acids. In DNA, the CDR3 is TGTGCCAGCAGCAGACTAGGGACACCGAACAATGAGCAGTTCTTC. Protein product: CASSRLGTPNNEQFF.

The chain links TRBV6-5 to TRBJ2-7; a weak D match, TRBD1 (6 bases). This CDR3 comprises 14 residues. V lost 5 bases, J lost 1 base, and 12 bases lay in between. Per germline, CDR1 MNHEY and CDR2 SVGAGI. The CDR3 DNA reads as TGTGCCAGCAGTACACAACAGGGTTCCTACGAGCAGTACTTC. Translation gives CASSTQQGSYEQYF.

About this clone: Other DNA sequences in the same sample also yield this CDR3. This chain uses TRBV29-1 with TRBJ2-3; maybe TRBD2 (7 bases). Looked up from germline, CDR1 is SQVTM and CDR2 is ANQGSEA. There are 11 residues in the CDR3. V was cut by 6 bases and J by 6 bases, with 10 bases left in between. CDR3 protein: CSVEGGDTQYF. The CDR3 region has the DNA TGCAGCGTCGAGGGGGGGGATACGCAGTATTTT.

The chain combines TRBV2 with TRBJ1-2, with D uncertain. The CDR3 has 17 residues. V was trimmed by 2 bases and J by 7 bases, leaving 23 bases between them. The germline gives CDR1 SNHLY, CDR2 FYNNEI. DNA of the CDR3: TGTGCCAGCAGTGAACAGCGCAGGCCTTTGGGTTCTCGTGGCTACACCTTC. Translating gives CASSEQRRPLGSRGYTF.

The chain combines TRBV7-3 with TRBJ2-2; perhaps D is TRBD1 or TRBD2 (5 bases each). Germline V gene data show CDR1 as SGHTA and CDR2 as FQGTGA. The CDR3 spans 15 residues. The V gene lost 3 bases and the J gene lost 4 bases, with 12 bases spanning the gap. The DNA for the CDR3 is TGTGCCAGCAGCTTTGATGGGGCGGGCACCGGGGAGCTGTTTTTT. This encodes CASSFDGAGTGELFF.

The rearrangement joins TRBV7-8 to TRBJ1-4; D uncertain. The CDR3 is 16 amino acids. The V and J ends lost 2 bases and 6 bases respectively, with 16 bases between them. Looked up from germline, CDR1 is SGHVS and CDR2 is FQNEAQ. The CDR3 here is CASSLIGAVKYEKLFF. For the CDR3, the DNA is TGTGCCAGCAGCTTAATCGGTGCGGTCAAATATGAAAAACTGTTTTTT.

This rearrangement joins TRBV4-3 to TRBJ2-7; D gene unclear. Germline-derived CDR1 and CDR2 are LGHNA and YSLEER. The CDR3 runs 13 residues. Trimming removed 1 base at V and 4 bases at J, with 8 bases between. Here the CDR3 reads CASSQGNQYEQYF. The CDR3 DNA reads as TGCGCCAGCAGCCAAGGCAATCAGTACGAGCAGTACTTC.

The chain couples TRBV28 to TRBJ1-4, with 12 bases identical to TRBD1. The germline V gene has CDR1 MDHEN and CDR2 SYDVKM. The CDR3 spans 17 residues. V was pared by 4 bases and J by 6 bases, with 9 bases of the junction left unmatched. For the CDR3, the DNA is TGTGCCAGCAGTTCCAGGGACAGGGGGCGGTTTGATGAAAAACTGTTTTTT. This translates into CASSSRDRGRFDEKLFF.

The rearrangement joins TRBV19 to TRBJ1-1, with TRBD1 matching over 8 bases. This CDR3 region has 14 residues. Germline V gene lookup returns CDR1 LNHDA and CDR2 SQIVND (reference sequence). J gave up 8 bases and V 6 bases, and 11 bases lay outside the gene matches. Here the CDR3 reads CASSLRGTGREAFF. In DNA, the CDR3 is TGTGCCAGTAGCTTACGAGGGACAGGACGCGAAGCTTTCTTT. Full variable domain (remainder filled in from reference TRBV19 and TRBJ1-1): DGGITQSPKYLFRKEGQNVTLSCEQNLNHDAMYWYRQDPGQGLRLIYYSQIVNDFQKGDIAEGYSVSREKKESFPLTVTSAQKNPTAFYLCASSLRGTGREAFFGQGTRLTVV.

CDR3 bases: TGCAGCGTTGGGACTAGCGGGAGTGAGCAGACCCAGTACTTC. Translating it yields CSVGTSGSEQTQYF. J is TRBJ2-5 and V is TRBV29-1, with TRBD2 matching 13 bases. Germline CDR1 reads SQVTM; CDR2 reads ANQGSEA. The CDR3 length is 14 residues. V trimming: 4 bases; J trimming: 6 bases; junction bases outside the gene matches: 5.

The V gene is TRBV25-1, the J gene TRBJ2-5, with D tentatively TRBD2 (6 bases). Germline V CDR1 and CDR2: MGHDK, SYGVNS. Trimming left V 6 bases short and J 4 bases short, with 9 bases between. The CDR3 loop spans 12 amino acids. The CDR3 here is CASRLAPETQYF. The CDR3 nucleotides are TGTGCCAGCAGACTAGCTCCAGAGACCCAGTACTTC.

The genes are TRBV5-8 and TRBJ2-2; 7 bases map to TRBD1. With V trimmed by 7 bases and J by 3 bases, 9 bases remained unmatched. This CDR3 is built from 15 residues. Germline-derived CDR1 and CDR2 are SGHTS and YDEGEE. The CDR3 spells CASGKRDSYTGELFF. The CDR3 DNA reads as TGTGCCAGCGGCAAAAGGGACAGCTACACCGGGGAGCTGTTTTTT.

The V and J genes are TRBV29-1 and TRBJ2-1; D assignment may be TRBD1 or TRBD2 (5 bases each). From germline, CDR1 is SQVTM and CDR2 ANQGSEA. Trimming shortened V by 3 bases and J by 0 bases, and 21 bases separated the two germline ends. The length of the CDR3 is 18 residues. CDR3 region: CSVEWIGGTFGSYNEQFF. CDR3 DNA sequence: TGCAGCGTTGAGTGGATTGGGGGTACCTTTGGCTCCTACAATGAGCAGTTCTTC.

V and J are TRBV7-3 and TRBJ2-5; possibly TRBD1 for D (6 bases). The CDR3 contains 14 residues. Trimming removed 4 bases from V and 5 bases from J, with 14 bases in between. Germline CDR1 is SGHTA and CDR2 is FQGTGA. The CDR3 loop reads CASSSTGGVETQYF. CDR3 DNA: TGTGCCAGCAGCTCGACAGGAGGAGTGGAGACCCAGTACTTC.

V and J are TRBV7-3 and TRBJ2-1; 9 positions agree with TRBD2. Germline V CDR1 and CDR2: SGHTA, FQGTGA. After removal of 0 bases from V and 7 bases from J, the junction contained 13 bases not matched to a gene. The CDR3 runs 18 residues. CDR3 protein: CASSLTASGTDLGNEQFF. CDR3 sequence (DNA): TGTGCCAGCAGCTTAACCGCTAGCGGGACGGATCTAGGGAATGAGCAGTTCTTC.

This sequence joins TRBV7-9 and TRBJ2-1; D remains ambiguous. V dropped 3 bases and J dropped 6 bases, with 9 bases sitting between them. CDR3 length: 13 residues. Germline CDR1 is SEHNR and CDR2 is FQNEAQ (reference sequence). This chain's CDR3 is CASSFLATNEQFF. DNA for the CDR3: TGTGCCAGCAGCTTCTTGGCCACCAATGAGCAGTTCTTC.

The V call is TRBV2, the J call TRBJ2-7; 12 positions agree with TRBD2. The CDR3 contains 15 residues. V trimming: 5 bases; J trimming: 4 bases; junction bases outside the gene matches: 6. Germline V gene lookup returns CDR1 SNHLY and CDR2 FYNNEI. The CDR3 here is CASSMGLAGSYEQYF. The CDR3 DNA reads as TGTGCCAGCAGTATGGGACTAGCGGGTTCGTACGAGCAGTACTTC.

The chain joins TRBV21-1 to TRBJ2-5; TRBD2 is the table's D call, not checked against the DNA. TRBV21-1 is assigned pseudogene status. CDR3 size: 19 residues. The CDR3 nucleotides are TGTGCCAGCAGCAATACAAAACTAGCGGGAGGGCCCAGGCAAGAGACCCAGTACTTC. This encodes CASSNTKLAGGPRQETQYF.

The sample holds a few counts of this clone. The sample holds other DNA sequences that translate to the same CDR3. V usage is TRBV7-9 and J usage is TRBJ2-7; D gene ambiguous. The germline V gene has CDR1 SEHNR and CDR2 FQNEAQ (reference sequence). Trimming stripped 5 bases from V and 2 bases from J, with 7 bases between. This CDR3 contains 12 residues. CDR3 in DNA: TGTGCCAGCAGCCCAGACCCCTACGAGCAGTACTTC. It translates to CASSPDPYEQYF. The full variable domain, in which reference TRBV7-9 and TRBJ2-7 provide the parts outside the CDR3, is DTGVSQNPRHKITKRGQNVTFRCDPISEHNRLYWYRQTLGQGPEFLTYFQNEAQLEKSRLLSDRFSAERPKGSFSTLEIQRTEQGDSAMYLCASSPDPYEQYFGPGTRLTVT.

The rearrangement uses TRBV5-1 and TRBJ2-1; TRBD2 aligns across 10 bases. Trimming cost V 0 bases and J 8 bases; bases outside gene matches: 8. The CDR3 contains 16 residues. Germline V gene data show CDR1 as SGHRS and CDR2 as YFSETQ. The chain's CDR3 is CASSLVAGGPLDEQFF. The CDR3 DNA reads TGCGCCAGCAGCTTGGTAGCGGGAGGCCCCCTCGATGAGCAGTTCTTC.

The chain couples TRBV21-1 to TRBJ1-3. TRBV21-1 corresponds to a pseudogene. This CDR3 spans 16 amino acids. The DNA of the CDR3 is TGTGCCAGCAGCAAAGATAGCCCTCCGGGGGGAAACACCATATATTTT. Translating it yields CASSKDSPPGGNTIYF.

CDR3 residues: CASSQLYEQYF. CDR3 bases: TGCGCCAGCAGCCAGCTCTACGAGCAGTACTTC. This rearrangement joins TRBV4-1 to TRBJ2-7; the D is unclear. The V and J ends lost 3 bases and 3 bases respectively, with 3 bases between them. Germline V gene sequence: CDR1 MGHRA, CDR2 YSYEKL. This CDR3 region has 11 residues.

The chain is built from TRBV5-6 and TRBJ1-1; 9 positions agree with TRBD1. The germline CDR1 and CDR2 sequences are SGHDT and YYEEEE. This CDR3 region has 15 residues. After removal of 2 bases from V and 6 bases from J, the junction contained 8 bases not matched to a gene. This CDR3 reads CASSLGQGKSAEAFF. The CDR3 DNA follows: TGTGCCAGCAGCTTAGGACAGGGGAAGTCAGCTGAAGCTTTCTTT.

This clone was counted only a few times. The chain uses TRBV4-3 and TRBJ2-6, with D unresolved. The CDR3 has 16 amino acids. V lost 3 bases and J lost 2, with 11 bases in between. CDR1 is LGHNA, CDR2 YSLEER, per germline. CDR3 nucleotides: TGCGCCAGCAGCCAGGAAGGTGGGGCTGGGGCCAACGTCCTGACTTTC. Its protein product is CASSQEGGAGANVLTF.

This clone was seen a single time. The V gene is TRBV7-9, the J gene TRBJ2-5; TRBD2 might be the D (5 bases). The CDR3 runs 15 residues. Trimming shortened V by 4 bases and J by 5 bases, and 17 bases separated the two germline ends. CDR1 and CDR2 from the germline V gene are SEHNR and FQNEAQ (reference sequence). CDR3 bases: TGTGCCAGCAGCTCACCGACGCTAGCTGTCGAGACCCAGTACTTC. Its translation is CASSSPTLAVETQYF.

On this clone itself: At the DNA level, this CDR3 is encoded by other sequences in the same sample as well. This chain links TRBV27 with TRBJ2-7; possibly TRBD1 for D (6 bases). Trimming took 0 bases from V and 3 from J, leaving 12 bases between them. Per germline, CDR1 MNHEY and CDR2 SMNVEV (reference sequence). This CDR3 is 15 amino acids long. CDR3 sequence: CASSLSGQGLYEQYF. In DNA, the CDR3 is TGTGCCAGCAGTTTATCGGGACAAGGGCTCTACGAGCAGTACTTC.

V gene TRBV29-1 combines with J gene TRBJ2-3, with D hard to call. There are 10 residues in the CDR3. The germline CDR1 and CDR2 sequences are SQVTM and ANQGSEA. Deletions cut 6 bases from V and 6 bases from J, with 7 bases between. This CDR3 reads CSVRVDTQYF. CDR3 sequence (DNA): TGCAGCGTCCGCGTGGATACGCAGTATTTT.

The chain uses TRBV9 and TRBJ2-7; 8 bases agree with TRBD1. The CDR3 totals 15 residues. Germline V gives CDR1 SGDLS, CDR2 YYNGEE. V was pared by 3 bases and J by 2 bases, with 7 bases of the junction left unmatched. This CDR3 is CASSAGTGQPYEQYF. The CDR3 nucleotides read TGTGCCAGCAGCGCGGGGACAGGCCAACCCTACGAGCAGTACTTC. Looking up the rest from reference TRBV9 and TRBJ2-7 gives the full variable domain: DSGVTQTPKHLITATGQRVTLRCSPRSGDLSVYWYQQSLDQGLQFLIQYYNGEERAKGNILERFSAQQFPDLHSELNLSSLELGDSALYFCASSAGTGQPYEQYFGPGTRLTVT.